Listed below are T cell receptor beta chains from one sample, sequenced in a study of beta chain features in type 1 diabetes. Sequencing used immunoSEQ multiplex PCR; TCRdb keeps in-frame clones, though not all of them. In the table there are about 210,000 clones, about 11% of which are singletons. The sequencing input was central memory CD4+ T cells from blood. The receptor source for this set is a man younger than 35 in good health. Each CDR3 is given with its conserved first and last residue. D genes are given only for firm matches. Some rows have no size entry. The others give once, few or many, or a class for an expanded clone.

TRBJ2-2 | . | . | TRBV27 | TGTGCCAGCGGTCTGCAGCGGATCAAAGGCACCGGGGAGCTGTTTTTT | CASGLQRIKGTGELFF
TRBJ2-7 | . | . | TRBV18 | TGTGCCAGCTCACCAGAGTACGAGCAGTACTTC | CASSPEYEQYF
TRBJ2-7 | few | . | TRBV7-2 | TGTGCCAGCAGCCGTTTAGACAACTACGAGCAGTACTTC | CASSRLDNYEQYF
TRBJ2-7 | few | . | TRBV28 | TGTGCCAGCACCAGTATGGGAGAGCAGTACTTC | CASTSMGEQYF
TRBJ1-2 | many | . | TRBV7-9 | TGTGCCAGCAGCCGTATCGACGCGGGCTATGGCTACACCTTC | CASSRIDAGYGYTF
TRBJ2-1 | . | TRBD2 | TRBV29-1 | TGCAGCTCCCGCGGGGGGTTTGGGGAGCAGTTCTTC | CSSRGGFGEQFF
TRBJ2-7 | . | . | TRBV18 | TGTGCCAGCTCAGGGGATCCGCCCTACGAGCAGTACTTC | CASSGDPPYEQYF
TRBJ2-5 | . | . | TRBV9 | TGTGCCAGCAGCGTAGGGGGGACTCGCCAAGAGACCCAGTACTTC | CASSVGGTRQETQYF
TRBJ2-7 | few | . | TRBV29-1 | TGCAGCGTTCTGTCGACCTACGAGCAGTACTTC | CSVLSTYEQYF
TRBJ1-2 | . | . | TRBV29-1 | TGCAGCGTTGATTTCGCTGGCTACACCTTC | CSVDFAGYTF
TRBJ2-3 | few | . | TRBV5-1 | TGCGCCAGCAGCTTGGTAGGGCCCGGGGATACGCAGTATTTT | CASSLVGPGDTQYF
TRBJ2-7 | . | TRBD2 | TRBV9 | TGTGCCAGCAGCGTAGCGGGGACTAGTAGAGTCTACGAGCAGTACTTC | CASSVAGTSRVYEQYF
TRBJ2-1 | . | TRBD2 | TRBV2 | TGTGCCAGCAGTGAAAGACTAGCGTCTTACAATGAGCAGTTCTTC | CASSERLASYNEQFF
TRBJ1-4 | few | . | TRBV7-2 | TGTGCCAGCAGCTTAAGAACTAATGAAAAACTGTTTTTT | CASSLRTNEKLFF
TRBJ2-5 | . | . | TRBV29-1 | TGCAGTTTCATGGGGGGACACGGAGGAGAGACCCAGTACTTC | CSFMGGHGGETQYF
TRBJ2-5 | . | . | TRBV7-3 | TGTGCCAGCAGCTTACGCTACCAAGAGACCCAGTACTTC | CASSLRYQETQYF
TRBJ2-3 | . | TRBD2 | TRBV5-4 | TGTGCCAGCAGCTCGGGACTAGCGGGACTAGATACGCAGTATTTT | CASSSGLAGLDTQYF
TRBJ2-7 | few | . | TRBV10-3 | TGTGCCATCAGTGGCCTGGGGCAGGGCGGCGACGAGCAGTACTTC | CAISGLGQGGDEQYF
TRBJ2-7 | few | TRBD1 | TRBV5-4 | TGTGCCAGCAGCTTCGACAGGGACGGCGAGCAGTACTTC | CASSFDRDGEQYF
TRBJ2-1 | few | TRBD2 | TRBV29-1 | TGCAGCTTAAATAGCGGGAGGTCCCATGAGCAGTTCTTC | CSLNSGRSHEQFF
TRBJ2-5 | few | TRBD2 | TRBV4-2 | TGTGCCAGCAGCCCGGGACTAGCGGGAGACGCAGAGACCCAGTACTTC | CASSPGLAGDAETQYF
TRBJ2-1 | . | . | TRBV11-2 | TGTGCCAGCAGCTTACCCCGACAGTTCTCCTACAATGAGCAGTTCTTC | CASSLPRQFSYNEQFF
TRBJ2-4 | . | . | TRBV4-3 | TGCGCCAGCAGCCAGTTAGGCGGGGAAGCCAAAAACATTCAGTACTTC | CASSQLGGEAKNIQYF
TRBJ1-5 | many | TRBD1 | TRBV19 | TGTGCCAGTAGTCCTCGGACAGGGGGCCAGCCCCAGCATTTT | CASSPRTGGQPQHF
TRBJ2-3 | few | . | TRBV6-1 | TGTGCCAGCAGGGAGGGAGTAAACACAGATACGCAGTATTTT | CASREGVNTDTQYF
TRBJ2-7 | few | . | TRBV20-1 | TGCAGTGCTAGTCGGTCCTACGAGCAGTACTTC | CSASRSYEQYF
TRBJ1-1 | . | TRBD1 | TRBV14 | TGTGCCAGCAGCCAAGATTTGGGACAGGGTCAAAGGACTGAAGCTTTCTTT | CASSQDLGQGQRTEAFF
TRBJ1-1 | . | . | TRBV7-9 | TGTGCCAGCAGCTTAGCGGAGGGCCCGTCGAACACTGAAGCTTTCTTT | CASSLAEGPSNTEAFF
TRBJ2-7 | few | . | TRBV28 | TGTGCCAGCAGTTTAGTGGGCCACGAGCAGTACTTC | CASSLVGHEQYF
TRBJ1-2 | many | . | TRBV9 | TGTGCCAGCAGCGTAGGGGACCGGCTAGACTATGGCTACACCTTC | CASSVGDRLDYGYTF
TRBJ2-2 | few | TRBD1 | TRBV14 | TGTGCCAGCAGCGGATTAGGGGGCGCGACCGGGGAGCTGTTTTTT | CASSGLGGATGELFF
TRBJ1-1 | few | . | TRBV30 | TGTGCCTGGAGGGACTGGGGGAGTGCTGAAGCTTTCTTT | CAWRDWGSAEAFF
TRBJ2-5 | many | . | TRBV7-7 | TGTGCTAGCAGCTCGACGGGAAGCGTAGAGACCCAGTACTTC | CASSSTGSVETQYF
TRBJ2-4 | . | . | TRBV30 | TGTGCCTGGAGTGTAGTAGGGAACATTCAGTACTTC | CAWSVVGNIQYF
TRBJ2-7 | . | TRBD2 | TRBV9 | TGTGCCAGCAGCGACGGGAGGGCCTACGAGCAGTACTTC | CASSDGRAYEQYF
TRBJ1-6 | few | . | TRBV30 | TGTGCCTGGAGTGTGGGCAGGGGACACAATTCACCCCTCCACTTT | CAWSVGRGHNSPLHF
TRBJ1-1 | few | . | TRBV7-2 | TGTGCCAGCAGCTTAGCGTACCAACGAGAAGCTTTCTTT | CASSLAYQREAFF
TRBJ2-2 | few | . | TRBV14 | TGTGCCAGCAGCCAAGAACGCACCGGGGAGCTGTTTTTT | CASSQERTGELFF
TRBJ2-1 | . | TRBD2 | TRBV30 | TGTGCCTGGAGTGTGCAAGGACTAGTAAGCTACAATGAGCAGTTCTTC | CAWSVQGLVSYNEQFF
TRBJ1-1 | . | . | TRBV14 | TGTGCCAGCAGCCTAGGGGGGCTGCCTGAAGCTTTCTTT | CASSLGGLPEAFF
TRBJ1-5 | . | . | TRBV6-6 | TGTGCCAGCAGCACCGTTAATCAGCCCCAGCATTTT | CASSTVNQPQHF
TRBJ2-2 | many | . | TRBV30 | TGTGCCTGGAGTAAGGGCGGAACCGGGGAGCTGTTTTTT | CAWSKGGTGELFF
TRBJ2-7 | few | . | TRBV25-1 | TGTGCCAGCGCGGGGTGGGGATACGAGCAGTACTTC | CASAGWGYEQYF
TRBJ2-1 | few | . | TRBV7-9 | TGTGCCAGCAGCCAGCATTTGACAGTTTACAATGAGCAGTTCTTC | CASSQHLTVYNEQFF
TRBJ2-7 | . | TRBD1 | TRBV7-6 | TGTGCCAGCAGCTTAACCTCGGGACAGGCGTCAAACGAGCAGTACTTC | CASSLTSGQASNEQYF
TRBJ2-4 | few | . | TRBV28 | TGTGCCAGCAGTTATCCAGATTGGGACATTCAGTACTTC | CASSYPDWDIQYF